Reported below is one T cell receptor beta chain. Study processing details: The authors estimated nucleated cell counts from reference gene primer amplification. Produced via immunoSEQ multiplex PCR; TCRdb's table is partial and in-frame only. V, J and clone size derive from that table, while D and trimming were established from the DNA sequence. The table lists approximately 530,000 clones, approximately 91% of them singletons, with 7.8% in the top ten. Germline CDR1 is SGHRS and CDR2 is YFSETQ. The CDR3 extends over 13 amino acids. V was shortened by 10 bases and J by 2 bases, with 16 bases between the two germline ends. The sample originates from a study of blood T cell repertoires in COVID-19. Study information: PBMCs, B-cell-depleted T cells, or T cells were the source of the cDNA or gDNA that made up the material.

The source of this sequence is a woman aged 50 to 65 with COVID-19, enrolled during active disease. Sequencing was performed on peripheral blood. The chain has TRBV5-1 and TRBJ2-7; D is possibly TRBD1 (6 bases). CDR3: CASGPRGPYEQYF. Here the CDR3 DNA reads TGCGCCTCCGGACCCAGGGGCCCCTACGAGCAGTACTTC.